The 30 T cell receptor beta chains presented below share a single source sample, sequenced in a study of response to subunit inactivated influenza vaccine. TCRdb called the RT-PCR reads again in MiXCR, with one record for every CDR3 protein. This table holds more than 700,000 distinct CDR3 sequences, 21% found once. The material was PBMCs from blood, obtained about 5 days after vaccination. The receptors originated from a man aged 45-60 years who received an inactivated influenza vaccine.

This sequence joins TRBV4-1 and TRBJ1-1, with a tentative D call TRBD1 (5 bases). This CDR3 has 15 amino acids. Per the germline V gene, CDR1 is MGHRA and CDR2 is YSYEKL. Between the trimmed V and J ends, which lost 0 bases and 7 bases, there was a span of 15 bases. The CDR3 DNA sequence: TGCGCCAGCAGCCAAGATCTCGTTGGGGGGTTTGAAGCTTTCTTT. It is translated as CASSQDLVGGFEAFF.

This clonotype was detected ten times or more. This chain connects TRBV29-1 to TRBJ2-3, with no clear D. Per germline, CDR1 SQVTM and CDR2 ANQGSEA. The CDR3 covers 12 residues. Trimming left V 8 bases short and J 1 base short, with 10 bases between. This CDR3 is CSTIHGTDTQYF. The CDR3 DNA reads as TGCAGCACAATCCATGGCACAGATACGCAGTATTTT.

V usage is TRBV6-5 and J usage is TRBJ1-4, with D unclear. The V gene's germline CDR1 is MNHEY and CDR2 SVGAGI. This CDR3 is 14 amino acids long. Deletions cut 2 bases from V and 7 bases from J, with 11 bases between. Here the CDR3 reads CASSYRVDSEKLFF. DNA of the CDR3: TGTGCCAGCAGTTACAGGGTCGACTCTGAAAAACTGTTTTTT.

In DNA, the CDR3 is TGCGCCAGCAGCCAAGAAAGAGCGGGGGAGCAGTACTTC. Translation gives CASSQERAGEQYF. This chain uses TRBV4-1 with TRBJ2-7; TRBD2 aligns across 7 bases. V shed 0 bases and J 7 bases; nucleotides not matched to a gene: 3. CDR3 length equals 13 residues. Germline lookup yields CDR1 MGHRA and CDR2 YSYEKL.

This clonotype was recorded many times. The chain couples TRBV29-1 to TRBJ2-7; 10 nucleotides agree with TRBD2. Losses at the gene ends were 4 bases for V and 2 bases for J; bases not matched to a gene: 11. Germline-derived CDR1 and CDR2 are SQVTM and ANQGSEA. CDR3 length: 16 residues. The CDR3 DNA is TGCAGCGTTGTCTCCTACGGACTAGCGGTAACCTACGAGCAGTACTTC. It codes for CSVVSYGLAVTYEQYF.

The chain carries TRBV28 and TRBJ2-7; D might be TRBD1 (7 bases). Per the germline V gene, CDR1 is MDHEN and CDR2 is SYDVKM. Trimming stripped 9 bases from V and 4 bases from J, with 16 bases between. CDR3 length equals 13 residues. CDR3 region: CASRQGLNYEQYF. The CDR3 DNA reads as TGTGCCAGTCGACAGGGACTCAATTACGAGCAGTACTTC. Full variable domain (missing parts from reference TRBV28 and TRBJ2-7): DVKVTQSSRYLVKRTGEKVFLECVQDMDHENMFWYRQDPGLGLRLIYFSYDVKMKEKGDIPEGYSVSREKKERFSLILESASTNQTSMYLCASRQGLNYEQYFGPGTRLTVT.

The chain employs TRBV7-9 and TRBJ2-7; 8 bases line up with TRBD2. CDR1 and CDR2 from the germline V gene are SEHNR and FQNEAQ (reference sequence). CDR3 length: 13 amino acids. After removal of 5 bases from V and 7 bases from J, the junction contained 7 bases not matched to a gene. The CDR3 DNA follows: TGTGCCAGCAGCGAAGCGGGAGTGGGGGAGCAGTACTTC. It translates to CASSEAGVGEQYF.

This clonotype has a count of ten or more. The CDR3, as DNA: TGTGCCAGCAGTTCTACAGGGCGACGCAAAGAGACCCAGTACTTC. Translated, it gives CASSSTGRRKETQYF. The V gene is TRBV12-3 or TRBV12-4, the J gene TRBJ2-5; the D gene is possibly TRBD1 (6 bases). CDR3 length: 15 amino acids. V was pared by 4 bases and J by 3 bases, with 15 bases between.

This clonotype showed up just a few times. The chain combines TRBV9 with TRBJ2-7; 9 bases are shared with TRBD1. Germline values: CDR1 SGDLS, CDR2 YYNGEE. The trim removed 0 bases at V and 4 bases at J, leaving 5 bases unmatched. CDR3 length: 15 amino acids. The CDR3: CASSVEGTGFYEQYF. The CDR3 bases are TGTGCCAGCAGCGTAGAAGGGACAGGGTTTTACGAGCAGTACTTC.

This clonotype has more than one count but fewer than ten. This chain links TRBV7-9 with TRBJ2-3, with 9 bases matching TRBD1. The CDR3 is 15 amino acids. CDR1 is SEHNR, CDR2 FQNEAQ, per germline (reference sequence). V lost 5 bases to trimming and J lost 3 bases; unmatched junction nucleotides: 6. CDR3 residues: CASSTTGGATDTQYF. In DNA, the CDR3 is TGTGCCAGCAGCACTACAGGGGGCGCGACAGATACGCAGTATTTT.

With respect to this clonotype: An end of the junction differs from the germline gene, which may be a read error. The genes are TRBV28 and TRBJ2-7; 12 positions match TRBD2. Germline loops: CDR1 MDHEN, CDR2 SYDVKM. The CDR3 runs 14 residues. Here the CDR3 reads CASSFASGRAGLIF. Written as DNA, the CDR3 is TGTGCCAGCAGTTTTGCTAGCGGGAGGGCCGGTCTGATTTTC.

In this sample, this clonotype turned up a few times. The chain is built from TRBV5-1 and TRBJ2-2; 10 positions match TRBD1. J was trimmed by 0 bases and V by 7 bases; bases with no gene match: 3. Per the germline V gene, CDR1 is SGHRS and CDR2 is YFSETQ. The CDR3 is 15 amino acids. The chain's CDR3 is CASRGQGANTGELFF. In nucleotides, the CDR3 is TGCGCCAGCCGCGGACAGGGGGCGAACACCGGGGAGCTGTTTTTT.

This clonotype has only a few counts. This rearrangement joins TRBV20-1 to TRBJ1-1; D call uncertain. V was shortened by 5 bases and J by 4 bases, with 11 bases between the two germline ends. The CDR3 consists of 12 residues. Germline V gene sequence: CDR1 DFQATT, CDR2 SNEGSKA (reference sequence). The CDR3 nucleotides read TGCAGTGCTCGGCAGGCCTCCACTGAAGCTTTCTTT. Translation gives CSARQASTEAFF.

This chain links TRBV20-1 with TRBJ2-7, with D possibly matching TRBD1 (6 bases). The CDR3 consists of 14 residues. The V gene lost 1 base and the J gene lost 2 bases, with 12 bases spanning the gap. Germline CDR1 DFQATT, CDR2 SNEGSKA (reference sequence). The CDR3 bases are TGCAGTGCTAGAGTGGGCCAGGGGCCCTACGAGCAGTACTTC. It encodes CSARVGQGPYEQYF.

This clonotype was counted ten times or more. The genes are TRBV6-6 and TRBJ2-2, with D maybe TRBD1 (6 bases). The CDR3 is 16 residues long. V lost 4 bases to trimming and J lost 6 bases, with 18 bases between them. Germline V gene lookup returns CDR1 MNHNY and CDR2 SVGAGI (reference sequence). The CDR3 is CASSLGSGRGAGELFF. CDR3 nucleotides: TGTGCCAGCAGTTTGGGCTCGGGCAGGGGAGCCGGGGAGCTGTTTTTT.

The sample holds many counts of this clonotype. The chain combines TRBV20-1 with TRBJ1-5, with a possible D match to TRBD1 (5 bases). The V end was cut by 3 bases, the J end by 2 bases, with 5 bases between. Per the germline V gene, CDR1 is DFQATT and CDR2 is SNEGSKA (reference sequence). The CDR3 runs to 12 residues. CDR3 sequence (DNA): TGCAGTGCTAGGACAGGCAATCAGCCCCAGCATTTT. It encodes CSARTGNQPQHF.

The chain combines TRBV4-1 with TRBJ1-4; D uncertain. The germline CDR1 and CDR2 sequences are MGHRA and YSYEKL. The CDR3 sequence is 13 residues long. V dropped 4 bases and J dropped 8 bases, with 11 bases sitting between them. The CDR3 DNA reads as TGCGCCAGCAGCCTGGGTCCGAGGGAAAAACTGTTTTTT. Encoded protein: CASSLGPREKLFF.

The chain uses TRBV27 and TRBJ1-2, with 9 bases lining up with TRBD1. The CDR3 runs to 14 residues. In germline, CDR1 is MNHEY, CDR2 SMNVEV (reference sequence). The V gene end was trimmed by 6 bases and the J gene end by 4 bases; junction bases not matched to a gene: 6. CDR3 in amino acids: CASRPPGQGYGYTF. In DNA, the CDR3 is TGTGCCAGCAGGCCACCGGGACAGGGCTATGGCTACACCTTC.

This clonotype turned up a few times. The gene calls are TRBV6-6 and TRBJ2-7; no clear D. In germline, CDR1 is MNHNY, CDR2 SVGAGI (reference sequence). Trimming took 6 bases from V and 5 from J, leaving 14 bases between them. This CDR3 comprises 13 residues. CDR3 protein: CASRDPWEDEQYF. CDR3 in DNA: TGTGCCAGCAGGGACCCCTGGGAAGACGAGCAGTACTTC.

This clonotype was seen a handful of times. The rearrangement joins TRBV27 to TRBJ2-5, with D perhaps being TRBD1 or TRBD2 (6 bases each). V was shortened by 7 bases and J by 5 bases, with 26 bases between the two germline ends. The CDR3 covers 17 residues. Germline CDR1 and CDR2: MNHEY and SMNVEV (reference sequence). This CDR3 reads CASTPLGGSRGIETQYF. In DNA, the CDR3 is TGTGCCAGCACCCCGTTGGGGGGTTCAAGGGGGATCGAGACCCAGTACTTC.

This clonotype has a handful of counts. The chain carries TRBV12-3 or TRBV12-4 and TRBJ2-1, with D possibly being TRBD2 (6 bases). This CDR3 region has 14 residues. Trimming pared 8 bases from V and 3 bases from J, leaving 14 bases between. The CDR3 DNA reads TGTGCCAGCGGGGGTCTAGCGTTCTACAATGAGCAGTTCTTC. Amino acid sequence: CASGGLAFYNEQFF.

This clonotype was observed a handful of times. The DNA for the CDR3 is TGTGCCAGCAGTTTGTCGTTTAAGGGGTCCTACAATGAGCAGTTCTTC. This codes for CASSLSFKGSYNEQFF. This chain links TRBV12-3 or TRBV12-4 with TRBJ2-1; D may be TRBD1 (5 bases). The CDR3 consists of 16 residues. The V end was cut by 3 bases, the J end by 1 base, with 13 bases between.

There are a few counts of this clonotype. The V and J genes are TRBV12-3 or TRBV12-4 and TRBJ1-3; TRBD1 is a possible D gene (6 bases). The CDR3 has 14 amino acids. Trimming stripped 5 bases from V and 2 bases from J, with 10 bases between. The CDR3 coding sequence is TGTGCCAGCAGTCCCCGACAGGCTGGAAACACCATATATTTT. As protein: CASSPRQAGNTIYF.

The CDR3 DNA reads TGTGCCAGCAGCTCCGACAGGGGGCTGGGCGAGCAGTACTTC. Its translation: CASSSDRGLGEQYF. The chain links TRBV7-2 to TRBJ2-7; TRBD1 aligns across 10 bases. This CDR3 comprises 14 residues. In germline, CDR1 is SGHTA, CDR2 FQGNSA. With V trimmed by 4 bases and J by 6 bases, 6 bases remained unmatched.

The chain is built from TRBV10-3 and TRBJ1-5; 7 nucleotides agree with TRBD1. Germline V gene sequence: CDR1 ENHRY, CDR2 SYGVKD. The CDR3 runs to 15 residues. J gave up 2 bases and V 2 bases, and 3 bases lay outside the gene matches. The CDR3 DNA sequence: TGTGCCATCAGTGAGGCAGGGGGTGGCAATCAGCCCCAGCATTTT. Protein: CAISEAGGGNQPQHF.

This rearrangement joins TRBV12-3 or TRBV12-4 to TRBJ2-1, with D maybe TRBD1 (6 bases). This CDR3 contains 16 residues. Trimming pared 2 bases from V and 5 bases from J, leaving 16 bases between. The CDR3 is CASSLLGGFYDNEQFF. The DNA for the CDR3 is TGTGCCAGCAGTTTACTTGGGGGCTTTTACGACAATGAGCAGTTCTTC.

This clonotype has just a few counts. The chain uses TRBV7-2 and TRBJ2-7, with TRBD2 matching over 10 bases. The CDR3 extends over 15 amino acids. Losses at the gene ends were 5 bases for V and 2 bases for J; bases not matched to a gene: 6. Germline V gives CDR1 SGHTA, CDR2 FQGNSA. The CDR3 DNA sequence: TGTGCCAGCAGCATAGGACTAGCGGCCACCTACGAGCAGTACTTC. Its protein product is CASSIGLAATYEQYF.

V usage is TRBV12-3 or TRBV12-4 and J usage is TRBJ1-5; 7 bases match TRBD1. The V gene end was trimmed by 5 bases and the J gene end by 1 base; junction bases not matched to a gene: 5. The CDR3 sequence is 15 residues long. CDR3 in amino acids: CASSGGTVSNQPQHF. The CDR3 nucleotides are TGTGCCAGCAGTGGGGGGACAGTCAGCAATCAGCCCCAGCATTTT.

This clonotype was seen a handful of times. V is TRBV7-9 and J is TRBJ2-7; maybe TRBD2 (6 bases). Between the trimmed V and J ends, which lost 2 bases and 3 bases, there was a span of 11 bases. Germline V lookup: CDR1 SEHNR, CDR2 FQNEAQ (reference sequence). CDR3 size: 14 residues. The chain's CDR3 is CASSLHGEDYEQYF. The CDR3 DNA reads TGTGCCAGCAGCTTACATGGGGAGGACTACGAGCAGTACTTC.

The chain uses TRBV11-2 and TRBJ2-2; D is possibly TRBD1 (6 bases). CDR3 size: 14 residues. Per germline, CDR1 SGHAT and CDR2 FQNNGV. Trimming stripped 7 bases from V and 2 bases from J, with 11 bases between. The CDR3 sequence is CASIGTINTGELFF. CDR3 in DNA: TGTGCCAGCATCGGGACAATAAACACCGGGGAGCTGTTTTTT.